A selection of T cell receptor beta chains follows, all from one sample in a study of blood T cell repertoires in COVID-19. Sequencing was performed with immunoSEQ multiplex PCR; in TCRdb, only in-frame clones are kept and a portion is missing. This table has 140,000 to 150,000 clones, 88% appearing once. The sample consisted of peripheral blood. Receptors originate from a man aged 70-80 years with acute or convalescent COVID-19. Both conserved end residues are part of each CDR3. Fields, in order: V gene, J gene, clone size, D gene, CDR3 protein, CDR3 DNA. D genes are given only for firm matches. Rows may omit the clone size; those that give it use once, few, many or a size class.

TRBV5-5	TRBJ2-5	.	.	CASSPSTGFRETQYF	TGTGCCAGCAGCCCCAGCACAGGGTTCAGGGAGACCCAGTACTTC
TRBV24-1	TRBJ2-5	.	TRBD2	CATSDHGLAGDLETQYF	TGTGCCACCAGTGATCACGGACTAGCGGGGGATCTAGAGACCCAGTACTTC
TRBV4-2	TRBJ1-2	.	.	CASSQRGFEGYTF	TGTGCCAGCAGCCAGCGGGGGTTCGAGGGCTACACCTTC
TRBV3-1/TRBV3-2	TRBJ2-3	.	TRBD2	CASSQGTSWSTDTQYF	TGTGCCAGCAGCCAAGGGACTAGCTGGAGCACAGATACGCAGTATTTT
TRBV6-5	TRBJ2-7	.	TRBD2	CASSSLGAGGNEQYF	TGTGCCAGCAGTTCCCTTGGCGCGGGAGGGAACGAGCAGTACTTC
TRBV6-6	TRBJ1-5	.	TRBD1	CASSLRTGGANQPQHF	TGTGCCAGCAGTTTACGGACAGGGGGCGCGAATCAGCCCCAGCATTTT
TRBV6-5	TRBJ2-1	.	TRBD2	CASSRGLAGGNEQFF	TGTGCCAGCAGCCGTGGACTAGCGGGGGGCAATGAGCAGTTCTTC
TRBV7-3	TRBJ2-7	.	.	CASSSSGLSEQYF	TGTGCCAGCAGCTCCTCCGGACTTAGCGAGCAGTACTTC
TRBV5-1	TRBJ2-2	few	.	CASSLELAIGELFF	TGCGCCAGCAGCTTGGAACTAGCAATCGGGGAGCTGTTTTTT
TRBV3-1/TRBV3-2	TRBJ1-6	.	.	CASSLMGGNSPLHF	TGTGCCAGCAGCCTGATGGGAGGTAATTCACCCCTCCACTTT
TRBV6-5	TRBJ2-5	.	TRBD1	CASRRQGAGTQYF	TGTGCCAGCAGAAGGCAGGGGGCCGGGACCCAGTACTTC
TRBV23-1	TRBJ2-5	once	.	CASSQWDRNGPGEVQYF	TGCGCCAGCAGTCAGTGGGACAGAAATGGACCTGGGGAGGTCCAGTACTTC
TRBV7-9	TRBJ2-5	.	.	CASSFDRQEQETQYF	TGTGCCAGCAGCTTCGACAGGCAGGAACAAGAGACCCAGTACTTC
TRBV6-6	TRBJ2-1	.	TRBD2	CASSYRLAESYNEQFF	TGTGCCAGCAGCTACAGGCTAGCGGAGTCCTACAATGAGCAGTTCTTC
TRBV5-8	TRBJ1-5	.	.	CASSFRQPQHF	TGTGCCAGCAGCTTCCGTCAGCCCCAGCATTTT
TRBV30	TRBJ2-3	.	.	CAWSKTGAYTDTQYF	TGTGCCTGGAGTAAGACAGGCGCTTACACAGATACGCAGTATTTT
TRBV6-2/TRBV6-3	TRBJ1-2	.	.	CASSSVNYGYTF	TGTGCCAGCAGTTCAGTCAACTATGGCTACACCTTC
TRBV5-1	TRBJ2-4	.	TRBD2	CASSSRQVSGLGKNIQYF	TGCGCCAGCAGCTCAAGGCAGGTTAGCGGGCTAGGCAAAAACATTCAGTACTTC
TRBV18	TRBJ2-2	.	.	CASSPGVANTGELFF	TGTGCCAGCTCACCCGGGGTCGCGAACACCGGGGAGCTGTTTTTT
TRBV27	TRBJ1-2	.	.	CASSLSMTAESSYTF	TGTGCCAGCAGTTTATCAATGACAGCTGAGTCGAGCTACACCTTC
TRBV9	TRBJ2-7	once	.	CASSVGYAGATYEQYF	TGTGCCAGCAGCGTAGGATACGCAGGGGCAACCTACGAGCAGTACTTC
TRBV28	TRBJ1-4	.	TRBD1	CASSFPQGSEKLFF	TGTGCCAGCAGTTTTCCACAGGGGAGTGAAAAACTGTTTTTT
TRBV5-1	TRBJ1-1	.	.	CASSPRREVGANTEAFF	TGCGCCAGCAGCCCCAGGCGAGAGGTGGGGGCGAACACTGAAGCTTTCTTT
TRBV30	TRBJ1-1	.	.	CASRPNTEAFF	TGTGCCTCCAGGCCGAACACTGAAGCTTTCTTT
TRBV6-2/TRBV6-3	TRBJ2-1	.	TRBD2	CASSYLAGGPSAEQFF	TGTGCCAGCAGTTACTTAGCGGGAGGGCCTAGTGCTGAGCAGTTCTTC
TRBV3-1/TRBV3-2	TRBJ1-2	.	TRBD1	CASSQGGQGNYGYTF	TGTGCCAGCAGCCAAGGGGGACAGGGAAACTATGGCTACACCTTC
TRBV18	TRBJ2-2	.	TRBD1	CASSTDRGDTGELFF	TGTGCCAGCTCAACGGACAGGGGGGACACCGGGGAGCTGTTTTTT
TRBV6-5	TRBJ1-2	.	TRBD1	CASRRDRDYGYTF	TGTGCCAGCAGACGGGACAGGGACTATGGCTACACCTTC
TRBV5-8	TRBJ1-1	.	.	CASSLTGFEAFF	TGTGCCAGCAGCTTGACAGGCTTTGAAGCTTTCTTT
TRBV6-5	TRBJ2-1	once	.	CASIRNPGNEQFF	TGTGCCAGCATTAGGAACCCGGGGAATGAGCAGTTCTTC
TRBV20-1	TRBJ1-4	.	TRBD1	CSANRGEKLFF	TGCAGTGCTAACAGGGGTGAAAAACTGTTTTTT
TRBV3-1/TRBV3-2	TRBJ1-6	.	TRBD1	CASRDDRANSPLHF	TGTGCCAGCAGGGATGACAGGGCTAATTCACCCCTCCACTTT
TRBV19	TRBJ1-2	.	TRBD1	CASTPPGTGSYTF	TGTGCCAGTACCCCACCCGGGACAGGGAGTTACACCTTC
TRBV10-1	TRBJ1-1	.	TRBD1	CASSQGQGGTEAFF	TGCGCCAGCAGCCAGGGACAGGGAGGCACTGAAGCTTTCTTT
TRBV10-2	TRBJ2-3	.	TRBD1	CASSESEGAADTQYF	TGCGCCAGCAGTGAGTCCGAGGGGGCGGCAGATACGCAGTATTTT
TRBV2	TRBJ1-2	.	TRBD1	CASSEDRGLGYTF	TGTGCCAGCAGTGAAGACAGGGGGTTAGGCTACACCTTC
TRBV28	TRBJ2-2	once	.	CASSLLLDTGFSNTGELFF	TGTGCCAGCAGTCTCCTTTTAGACACAGGGTTTTCAAACACCGGGGAGCTGTTTTTT
TRBV28	TRBJ2-7	.	TRBD2	CASTSGSDNLRKQYF	TGTGCCAGCACTAGCGGGAGCGACAATCTACGAAAGCAGTACTTC
TRBV7-2	TRBJ2-2	.	TRBD1	CASSVGTAIGELFF	TGTGCCAGCAGCGTTGGGACAGCAATCGGGGAGCTGTTTTTT
TRBV28	TRBJ1-2	.	.	CASSFRGNYGYTF	TGTGCCAGCAGTTTCCGGGGTAACTATGGCTACACCTTC
TRBV10-3	TRBJ1-6	.	.	CAISVDPRSPLHF	TGTGCCATCAGTGTCGACCCTAGATCACCCCTCCACTTT
TRBV7-8	TRBJ2-2	few	TRBD1	CASRPGTGFSGELFF	TGTGCCAGCAGACCCGGGACAGGGTTTTCCGGGGAGCTGTTTTTT
TRBV29-1	TRBJ2-5	.	.	CSVVGGETQYF	TGCAGCGTTGTAGGAGGAGAGACCCAGTACTTC
TRBV19	TRBJ2-6	.	.	CASSIGGGSGANVLTF	TGTGCCAGTAGTATAGGAGGGGGTTCTGGGGCCAACGTCCTGACTTTC
TRBV5-5	TRBJ2-5	.	.	CASSSRVYQETQYF	TGTGCCAGCAGCTCCCGTGTGTACCAAGAGACCCAGTACTTC
TRBV28	TRBJ1-4	.	TRBD1	CASRWTGEKGKLFF	TGTGCCAGCAGATGGACAGGGGAAAAGGGAAAACTGTTTTTT
TRBV24-1	TRBJ2-7	.	TRBD1	CATSDPDRADEQYF	TGTGCCACCAGTGATCCCGACAGGGCCGACGAGCAGTACTTC
TRBV7-2	TRBJ2-3	.	TRBD2	CASSLVSGREDTQYF	TGTGCCAGCAGCTTAGTTAGCGGGAGGGAAGATACGCAGTATTTT
TRBV5-1	TRBJ2-1	few	TRBD1	CASSLGDRVDEQFF	TGCGCCAGCAGCTTGGGTGACAGGGTCGATGAGCAGTTCTTC
TRBV30	TRBJ2-1	.	TRBD2	CAWSRLAGGNEQFF	TGTGCCTGGAGTAGACTAGCGGGAGGGAATGAGCAGTTCTTC